The 28 T cell receptor beta chains below all came from one sample that was sequenced in a study of T-cell reconstitution after alpha-beta-depleted transplantation in children. Preparation of the TCRbeta library involved a method that used unique molecular identifiers. TCRdb re-called the PCR reads with MiXCR, one entry per CDR3 protein. The sample contains some 550,000 distinct CDR3 sequences, 15% to 20% of which appear only once. The sequencing used PBMCs from the stem cell graft donor, collected from the stem cell graft. The origin of the receptors is a human donor who donated a stem cell graft to a child with acute lymphoblastic leukemia.

Only a few counts were recorded for this clonotype. The gene calls are TRBV6-2 or TRBV6-3 and TRBJ2-3; 8 bases align to TRBD1. The CDR3 has 14 residues. V shed 5 bases, J shed 4 bases, and the junction held 5 bases outside the gene matches. Germline V lookup: CDR1 MNHEY, CDR2 SVGEGT. CDR3 coding DNA: TGTGCCAGCAGTCACGGACAGGGTCCAGATACGCAGTATTTT. Translating it yields CASSHGQGPDTQYF.

The chain employs TRBV29-1 and TRBJ2-1; D perhaps matches TRBD1 (6 bases). V was shortened by 5 bases and J by 3 bases, with 14 bases between the two germline ends. This CDR3 is 14 amino acids long. In germline, CDR1 is SQVTM, CDR2 ANQGSEA. This chain's CDR3 is CSVYMDSHYNEQFF. The CDR3 DNA follows: TGCAGCGTTTATATGGACAGCCACTACAATGAGCAGTTCTTC.

This clonotype appeared many times. The chain uses TRBV5-1 and TRBJ2-1, with D unresolved. CDR1 is SGHRS and CDR2 is YFSETQ in the germline V gene. This CDR3 is built from 10 residues. V was cut by 7 bases and J by 7 bases, with 6 bases left in between. CDR3 protein: CASAGNEQFF. CDR3 bases: TGCGCCAGCGCAGGAAATGAGCAGTTCTTC. Supplemented by reference TRBV5-1 and TRBJ2-1, the full variable domain reads KAGVTQTPRYLIKTRGQQVTLSCSPISGHRSVSWYQQTPGQGLQFLFEYFSETQRNKGNFPGRFSGRQFSNSRSEMNVSTLELGDSALYLCASAGNEQFFGPGTRLTVL.

This rearrangement joins TRBV3-1 to TRBJ2-7; D perhaps matches TRBD2 (7 bases). The germline V gene encodes CDR1 LGHDT and CDR2 YNNKEL (reference sequence). The CDR3 totals 18 residues. V lost 2 bases and J 1 base, leaving 21 bases between the germline ends. The CDR3 spells CASSQRRRAGRGSYEQYF. DNA of the CDR3: TGTGCCAGCAGCCAAAGAAGGAGAGCTGGGAGGGGGTCCTACGAGCAGTACTTC.

This clonotype was seen a handful of times. V and J are TRBV10-2 and TRBJ2-1; D might be TRBD2 (7 bases). CDR3 length: 16 amino acids. V was cut by 3 bases and J by 0 bases, with 12 bases left in between. The germline V gene encodes CDR1 WSHSY and CDR2 SAAADI. This chain's CDR3 is CASSDGGGSSYNEQFF. The CDR3 DNA is TGCGCCAGCAGTGACGGGGGCGGGAGCTCCTACAATGAGCAGTTCTTC.

This clonotype has just a few counts. The chain employs TRBV5-1 and TRBJ1-2; 7 bases align to TRBD1. CDR3 length: 15 residues. Germline V gene data show CDR1 as SGHRS and CDR2 as YFSETQ. Losses at the gene ends were 3 bases for V and 5 bases for J; bases not matched to a gene: 10. Here the CDR3 reads CASSSTITGVYGYTF. The CDR3 bases are TGCGCCAGCAGCTCCACCATCACAGGGGTATATGGCTACACCTTC.

The chain combines TRBV7-8 with TRBJ2-7; no definite D call. The CDR3 extends over 15 amino acids. Trimming took 5 bases from V and 0 from J, leaving 14 bases between them. CDR1 and CDR2 from the germline V gene are SGHVS and FQNEAQ. For the CDR3, the DNA is TGTGCCAGCAGCCCGGCCCTCGTGAGCTCCTACGAGCAGTACTTC. The encoded protein is CASSPALVSSYEQYF.

J is TRBJ2-5 and V is TRBV7-8, with D possibly TRBD2 on 6 matching bases. Per the germline V gene, CDR1 is SGHVS and CDR2 is FQNEAQ. V lost 1 base to trimming and J lost 1 base, with 13 bases between them. This CDR3 is 16 amino acids long. The CDR3 coding sequence is TGTGCCAGCAGCTTAGGGGATAGCGGCAGCCAAGAGACCCAGTACTTC. Protein sequence: CASSLGDSGSQETQYF.

This clonotype was seen a handful of times. V is TRBV6-1 and J is TRBJ1-2, with D perhaps matching TRBD1 (5 bases). CDR3 length: 15 residues. Per germline, CDR1 MNHNS and CDR2 SASEGT. V was trimmed by 1 base and J by 4 bases, leaving 13 bases between them. CDR3 residues: CASSEDWGTLYGYTF. In DNA, the CDR3 is TGTGCCAGCAGTGAAGACTGGGGGACGCTCTATGGCTACACCTTC.

For the CDR3, the DNA is TGCGCCAGCAGCTTGTGGTCAGGGGTGTTTGGCTCCTACAATGAGCAGTTCTTC. Its protein product is CASSLWSGVFGSYNEQFF. V usage is TRBV5-1 and J usage is TRBJ2-1, with D possibly being TRBD1 (6 bases). The CDR3 loop spans 18 amino acids. Germline loops: CDR1 SGHRS, CDR2 YFSETQ. Between the trimmed V and J ends, which lost 1 base and 0 bases, there was a span of 17 bases.

This clonotype has more than one count but fewer than ten. As DNA, the CDR3 is TGTGCCAGCAGCCCAAGGCTCCTGAGCTCCTACGAGCAGTACTTC. This codes for CASSPRLLSSYEQYF. The chain combines TRBV4-2 with TRBJ2-7; D remains ambiguous. Trimming removed 4 bases at V and 0 bases at J, with 13 bases between. The germline CDR1 and CDR2 sequences are LGHNA and YNFKEQ. The CDR3 totals 15 residues.

CDR3 nucleotides: TGTGCCAGCAGATACATGGACAGCTACGAGCAGTACTTC. It codes for CASRYMDSYEQYF. The V call is TRBV12-3 or TRBV12-4, the J call TRBJ2-7; a weak D match, TRBD1 (6 bases). Trimming shortened V by 6 bases and J by 3 bases, and 12 bases separated the two germline ends. The length of the CDR3 is 13 residues.

The sample holds a few counts of this clonotype. V gene TRBV4-1 combines with J gene TRBJ2-2, with D perhaps given as TRBD1 or TRBD2 (5 bases each). The CDR3 sequence is 16 residues long. V dropped 1 base and J dropped 6 bases, with 15 bases sitting between them. Germline V CDR1 and CDR2: MGHRA, YSYEKL. The CDR3, as DNA: TGCGCCAGCAGCCAAGGTGGGTCGAAGGGACCCGGGGAGCTGTTTTTT. Residues: CASSQGGSKGPGELFF.

V and J are TRBV7-2 and TRBJ2-7; a weak D match, TRBD1 (6 bases). V was shortened by 0 bases and J by 4 bases, with 22 bases between the two germline ends. The CDR3 spans 18 residues. Germline V gene sequence: CDR1 SGHTA, CDR2 FQGNSA. The CDR3 here is CASSLAQWAGEEPYEQYF. DNA of the CDR3: TGTGCCAGCAGCTTAGCCCAATGGGCAGGGGAAGAGCCTTACGAGCAGTACTTC.

This rearrangement joins TRBV12-3 or TRBV12-4 to TRBJ2-7, with D possibly TRBD2 on 6 matching bases. CDR3 length equals 15 residues. V shed 8 bases and J shed 7 bases, with 24 bases lying between them. CDR3 residues: CASRPSLGLRGEQYF. The CDR3 nucleotides read TGTGCCAGCCGCCCCTCGCTGGGACTGAGAGGAGAGCAGTACTTC.

This clonotype was seen a few times. The chain couples TRBV25-1 to TRBJ1-3; D gene uncertain. Trimming took off 0 bases at V and 0 bases at J, with 12 bases between the two ends. This CDR3 spans 17 amino acids. Germline V gene lookup returns CDR1 MGHDK and CDR2 SYGVNS. CDR3 in DNA: TGTGCCAGCAGTGAATATGCCCTAAGGGACTCTGGAAACACCATATATTTT. It specifies CASSEYALRDSGNTIYF.

This chain joins TRBV5-1 and TRBJ2-5; D perhaps matches TRBD2 (6 bases). Trimming removed 0 bases at V and 2 bases at J, with 14 bases between. Germline CDR1 and CDR2: SGHRS and YFSETQ. The CDR3 contains 16 residues. This CDR3 reads CASSLAPSEYQETQYF. The CDR3 DNA follows: TGCGCCAGCAGCTTGGCCCCTAGCGAATATCAAGAGACCCAGTACTTC.

The V and J genes are TRBV20-1 and TRBJ2-3; 10 bases map to TRBD2. V shed 6 bases, J shed 6 bases, and the junction held 9 bases outside the gene matches. Germline loops: CDR1 DFQATT, CDR2 SNEGSKA (reference sequence). The CDR3 loop spans 14 amino acids. The CDR3 protein is CSAPTSGLVDTQYF. CDR3 coding DNA: TGCAGTGCCCCGACTAGCGGGTTGGTGGATACGCAGTATTTT.

This clonotype was observed a few times. The chain links TRBV4-1 to TRBJ2-7; a weak D match, TRBD2 (6 bases). CDR3 length: 18 residues. CDR1 is MGHRA and CDR2 is YSYEKL in the germline V gene. Trimming pared 1 base from V and 2 bases from J, leaving 21 bases between. CDR3 loop: CASSQVYAGLVPTYEQYF. In nucleotides, the CDR3 is TGCGCCAGCAGCCAAGTATATGCGGGGCTAGTGCCGACCTACGAGCAGTACTTC.

The table lists this clonotype with a few counts. The chain carries TRBV12-3 or TRBV12-4 and TRBJ2-1; 10 bases are shared with TRBD2. The CDR3 has 15 residues. The V gene end was trimmed by 2 bases and the J gene end by 8 bases; junction bases not matched to a gene: 6. For the CDR3, the DNA is TGTGCCAGCAGTTTAAGCCTAGCGGGAGTGGATGAGCAGTTCTTC. Translation: CASSLSLAGVDEQFF.

The CDR3 sequence is CAWSGVLNTEAFF. The CDR3 coding sequence is TGTGCCTGGAGTGGTGTCCTTAACACTGAAGCTTTCTTT. V and J are TRBV30 and TRBJ1-1; D ambiguous. The CDR3 has 13 residues. Germline-derived CDR1 and CDR2 are GTSNPN and SVGIG (reference sequence). Trimming cost V 1 base and J 2 bases, with 8 bases left between them.

The CDR3 region is CASSWRTGTHTGELFF. DNA of the CDR3: TGTGCCAGCAGCTGGCGGACAGGGACCCACACCGGGGAGCTGTTTTTT. The chain couples TRBV13 to TRBJ2-2, with 8 nucleotides matching TRBD1. The CDR3 runs 16 residues. Unmatched junction bases numbered 7, after V lost 4 bases and J lost 3 bases. CDR1 and CDR2 (germline): PRHDT, FYEKMQ (reference sequence).

The chain combines TRBV20-1 with TRBJ1-2; D is unclear. Germline V CDR1 and CDR2: DFQATT, SNEGSKA (reference sequence). V was clipped by 4 bases and J by 5 bases, with 14 bases between them. The length of the CDR3 is 13 residues. This CDR3 reads CSANNPGEYGYTF. Here the CDR3 DNA reads TGCAGTGCTAATAACCCTGGGGAGTATGGCTACACCTTC.

This clonotype was seen a few times. This chain links TRBV12-3 or TRBV12-4 with TRBJ2-5; 7 nucleotides agree with TRBD1. V shed 3 bases, J shed 5 bases, and the junction held 3 bases outside the gene matches. This CDR3 is 13 amino acids long. The CDR3 here is CASSFKGAETQYF. The CDR3 bases are TGTGCCAGCAGTTTCAAGGGGGCTGAGACCCAGTACTTC.

In its sample, this clonotype was seen a few times. The chain carries TRBV27 and TRBJ2-7, with 7 bases identical to TRBD2. CDR1 and CDR2 from the germline V gene are MNHEY and SMNVEV (reference sequence). The CDR3 sequence is 15 residues long. V was pared by 8 bases and J by 7 bases, with 17 bases of the junction left unmatched. CDR3 DNA sequence: TGTGCCAGCGGATGGAGCGGGGCGGGAGAGGGTGAGCAGTACTTC. Its translation is CASGWSGAGEGEQYF.

V is TRBV11-1 and J is TRBJ2-7, with D maybe TRBD2 (6 bases). V lost 8 bases, J lost 6 bases, and 20 bases lay in between. Per germline, CDR1 SGHAT and CDR2 FQDESV (reference sequence). There are 14 residues in the CDR3. The CDR3 reads CASHYGGNSGEQYF. In DNA form, the CDR3 reads TGTGCCAGCCACTATGGTGGGAATAGCGGCGAGCAGTACTTC.

A few counts support this clonotype. A read error may produce the germline difference seen at one junction end. Here the CDR3 DNA reads TGTGCCAGCAGTTTTACGGGGGGCCAAATTGGTTTGGACTTC. It yields the protein CASSFTGGQIGLDF. The rearrangement uses TRBV27 and TRBJ2-4, with D perhaps matching TRBD2 (7 bases). The CDR3 totals 14 residues. Germline V CDR1 and CDR2: MNHEY, SMNVEV (reference sequence).

The table lists this clonotype with a few counts. DNA for the CDR3: TGTGCCAGCAGCGCCGGGGCTGGCTACACCTTC. This codes for CASSAGAGYTF. The rearrangement uses TRBV9 and TRBJ1-2; D perhaps matches TRBD1 (5 bases). V was cut by 3 bases and J by 7 bases, with 7 bases left in between. Germline V lookup: CDR1 SGDLS, CDR2 YYNGEE. The CDR3 contains 11 residues.